The present TCR beta chain was sequenced within a study of blood T cell repertoires in COVID-19. Worth noting for this clone: Within the sample, other DNA sequences also encode this same CDR3.

Those who participated ranged in age from roughly 18 to 100 years and resided in about two dozen US areas. In the source study's methods: Reference gene primer amplification in the assay estimated nucleated cell counts. Some clones are missing from TCRdb's copy, which holds only in-frame ones; the method was immunoSEQ multiplex PCR. D and trimming were read from the DNA, whereas the V and J calls and clone size are those reported in that table. Of about 140,000 clones detected, 75% to 80% appear once; the ten largest clones hold 2.5% to 3.5%. The source material was PBMCs or T cells enriched from blood (not recorded which). The clonotype originates from a woman in her fifties or sixties who had recovered from COVID-19.

CDR3 region: CASSSQENTEAFF. The CDR3 nucleotides read TGTGCCAGCAGCTCGCAGGAGAACACTGAAGCTTTCTTT. V gene TRBV7-3 combines with J gene TRBJ1-1; D ambiguous. The V end was cut by 4 bases, the J end by 1 base, with 7 bases between. Germline V gene lookup returns CDR1 SGHTA and CDR2 FQGTGA. CDR3 length equals 13 residues.